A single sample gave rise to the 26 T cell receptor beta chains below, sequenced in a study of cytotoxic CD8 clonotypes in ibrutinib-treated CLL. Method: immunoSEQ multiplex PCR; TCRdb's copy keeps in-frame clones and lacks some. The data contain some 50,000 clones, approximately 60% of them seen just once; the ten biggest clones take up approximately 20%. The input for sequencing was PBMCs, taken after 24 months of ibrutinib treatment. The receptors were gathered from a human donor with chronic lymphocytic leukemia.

The CDR3 reads CASSEFNAGEPQHF. The CDR3 coding sequence is TGTGCCAGCAGTGAATTTAACGCAGGGGAGCCCCAGCATTTT. The chain carries TRBV25-1 and TRBJ1-5; TRBD1 might be the D (6 bases). V was cut by 1 base and J by 8 bases, with 12 bases left in between. Per germline, CDR1 MGHDK and CDR2 SYGVNS. This CDR3 is 14 amino acids long. The variable domain in full, with the rest retrieved from reference TRBV25-1 and TRBJ1-5, is EADIYQTPRYLVIGTGKKITLECSQTMGHDKMYWYQQDPGMELHLIHYSYGVNSTEKGDLSSESTVSRIRTEHFPLTLESARPSHTSQYLCASSEFNAGEPQHFGDGTRLSIL.

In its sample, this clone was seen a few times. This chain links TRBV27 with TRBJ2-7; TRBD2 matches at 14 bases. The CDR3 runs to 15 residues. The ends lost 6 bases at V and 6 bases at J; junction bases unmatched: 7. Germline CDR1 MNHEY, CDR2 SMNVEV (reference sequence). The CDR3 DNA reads TGTGCCAGCAGCCCCGGGACTAGCGGGAGTACCGAGCAGTACTTC. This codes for CASSPGTSGSTEQYF.

CDR3 sequence reads: CASSLGYLQPQHF. For the CDR3, the DNA is TGTGCCAGTAGTCTCGGGTATCTTCAGCCCCAGCATTTT. V usage is TRBV19 and J usage is TRBJ1-5; no clear D gene. The CDR3 covers 13 residues. The germline V and J ends were trimmed by 5 bases and 6 bases, with 11 bases remaining between them. Per germline, CDR1 LNHDA and CDR2 SQIVND (reference sequence).

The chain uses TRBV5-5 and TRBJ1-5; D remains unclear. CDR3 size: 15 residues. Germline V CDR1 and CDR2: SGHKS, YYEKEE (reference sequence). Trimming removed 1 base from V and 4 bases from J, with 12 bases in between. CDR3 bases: TGTGCCAGCAGCTTGCTAGGGTCGGGAAATCAGCCCCAGCATTTT. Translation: CASSLLGSGNQPQHF. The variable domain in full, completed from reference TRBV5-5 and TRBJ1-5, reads DAGVTQSPTHLIKTRGQQVTLRCSPISGHKSVSWYQQVLGQGPQFIFQYYEKEERGRGNFPDRFSARQFPNYSSELNVNALLLGDSALYLCASSLLGSGNQPQHFGDGTRLSIL.

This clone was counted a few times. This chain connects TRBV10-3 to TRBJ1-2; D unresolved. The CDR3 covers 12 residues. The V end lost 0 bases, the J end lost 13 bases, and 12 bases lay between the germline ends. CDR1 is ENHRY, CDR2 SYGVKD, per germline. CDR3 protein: CAISESIGGGTF. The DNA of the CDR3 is TGTGCCATCAGTGAGTCCATCGGAGGAGGCACCTTC.

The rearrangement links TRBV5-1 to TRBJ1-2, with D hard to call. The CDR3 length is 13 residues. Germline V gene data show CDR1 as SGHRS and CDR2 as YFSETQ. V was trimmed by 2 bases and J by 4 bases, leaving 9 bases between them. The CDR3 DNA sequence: TGCGCCAGCAGCTTCCAGGCCACCTATGGCTACACCTTC. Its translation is CASSFQATYGYTF.

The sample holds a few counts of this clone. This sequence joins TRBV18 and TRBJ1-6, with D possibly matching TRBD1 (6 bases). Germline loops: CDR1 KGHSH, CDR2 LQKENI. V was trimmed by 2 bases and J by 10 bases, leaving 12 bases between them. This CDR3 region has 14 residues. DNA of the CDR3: TGTGCCAGCTCACCAATGGGGGCAGGGTCACCCCTCCACTTT. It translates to CASSPMGAGSPLHF. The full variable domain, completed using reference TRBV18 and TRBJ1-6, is NAGVMQNPRHLVRRRGQEARLRCSPMKGHSHVYWYRQLPEEGLKFMVYLQKENIIDESGMPKERFSAEFPKEGPSILRIQQVVRGDSAAYFCASSPMGAGSPLHFGNGTRLTVT.

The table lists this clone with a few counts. The CDR3 DNA sequence: TGTGCCAGCAGCTTAGCCCAGGCAGGGATAGAATCACCCCTCCACTTT. Protein: CASSLAQAGIESPLHF. This rearrangement joins TRBV7-6 to TRBJ1-6; tentative D call: TRBD1 (5 bases). V dropped 0 bases and J dropped 10 bases, with 16 bases sitting between them. This CDR3 spans 16 amino acids. Germline V gene data show CDR1 as SGHVS and CDR2 as FNYEAQ.

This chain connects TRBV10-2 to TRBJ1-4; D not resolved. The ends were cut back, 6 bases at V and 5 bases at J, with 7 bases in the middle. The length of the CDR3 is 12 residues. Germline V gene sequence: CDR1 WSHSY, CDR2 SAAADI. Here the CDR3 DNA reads TGCGCCAGCAGAAAGATGAATGAAAAACTGTTTTTT. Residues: CASRKMNEKLFF.

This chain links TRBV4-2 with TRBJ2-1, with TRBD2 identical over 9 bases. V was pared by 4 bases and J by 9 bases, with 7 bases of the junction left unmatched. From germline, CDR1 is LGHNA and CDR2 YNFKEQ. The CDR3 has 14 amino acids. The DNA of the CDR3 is TGTGCCAGCAGCCCCCCCGGGACTAGCCGTGAGCAGTTCTTC. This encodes CASSPPGTSREQFF.

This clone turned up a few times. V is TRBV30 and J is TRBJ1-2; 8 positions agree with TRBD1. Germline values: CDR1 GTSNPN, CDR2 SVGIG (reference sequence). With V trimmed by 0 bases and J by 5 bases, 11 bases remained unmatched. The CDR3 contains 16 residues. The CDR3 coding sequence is TGTGCCTGGAGTGTACCTCTCAGGACAGGGAGGTATGGCTACACCTTC. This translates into CAWSVPLRTGRYGYTF.

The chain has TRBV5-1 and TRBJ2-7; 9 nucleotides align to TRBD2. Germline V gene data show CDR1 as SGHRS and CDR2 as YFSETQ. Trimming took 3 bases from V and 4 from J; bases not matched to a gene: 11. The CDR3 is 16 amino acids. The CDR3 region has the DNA TGCGCCAGCAGCTGGCTGCCTAGCGGGGAGACTTACGAGCAGTACTTC. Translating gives CASSWLPSGETYEQYF.

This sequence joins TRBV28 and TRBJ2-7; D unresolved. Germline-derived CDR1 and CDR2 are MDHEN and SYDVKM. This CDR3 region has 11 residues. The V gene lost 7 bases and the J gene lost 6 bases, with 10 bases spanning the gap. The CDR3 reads CASNIGSEQYF. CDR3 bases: TGTGCCAGCAACATCGGCTCCGAGCAGTACTTC.

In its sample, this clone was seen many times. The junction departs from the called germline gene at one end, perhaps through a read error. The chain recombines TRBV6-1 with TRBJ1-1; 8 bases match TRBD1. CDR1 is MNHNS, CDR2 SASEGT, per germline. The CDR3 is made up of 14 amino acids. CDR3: CASSTGGPNIEAFF. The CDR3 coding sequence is TGTGCCAGCAGTACAGGGGGGCCCAACATTGAAGCTTTCTTT.

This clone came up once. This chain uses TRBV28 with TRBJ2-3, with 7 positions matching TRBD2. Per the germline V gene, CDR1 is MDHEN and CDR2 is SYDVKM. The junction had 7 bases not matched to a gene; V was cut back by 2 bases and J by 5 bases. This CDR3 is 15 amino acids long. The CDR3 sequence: CASSLGGRVGDTQYF. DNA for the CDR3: TGTGCCAGCAGTTTAGGTGGGAGGGTTGGAGATACGCAGTATTTT.

This CDR3 reads CATTARGATYEQFF. For the CDR3, the DNA is TGTGCCACCACGGCCAGGGGGGCTACCTATGAGCAGTTCTTC. The chain combines TRBV19 with TRBJ2-1; a possible D gene is TRBD1 (7 bases). Germline lookup yields CDR1 LNHDA and CDR2 SQIVND (reference sequence). V gave up 10 bases and J gave up 8 bases, with 21 bases separating them. The CDR3 totals 14 residues. Drawing the rest from reference TRBV19 and TRBJ2-1, the complete variable domain is DGGITQSPKYLFRKEGQNVTLSCEQNLNHDAMYWYRQDPGQGLRLIYYSQIVNDFQKGDIAEGYSVSREKKESFPLTVTSAQKNPTAFYLCATTARGATYEQFFGPGTRLTVL.

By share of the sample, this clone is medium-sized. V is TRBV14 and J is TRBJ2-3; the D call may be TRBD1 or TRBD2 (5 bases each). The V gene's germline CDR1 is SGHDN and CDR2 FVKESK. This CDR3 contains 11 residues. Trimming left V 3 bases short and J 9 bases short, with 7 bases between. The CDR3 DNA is TGTGCCAGCAGCCAGGGACCCACGCAGTATTTT. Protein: CASSQGPTQYF.

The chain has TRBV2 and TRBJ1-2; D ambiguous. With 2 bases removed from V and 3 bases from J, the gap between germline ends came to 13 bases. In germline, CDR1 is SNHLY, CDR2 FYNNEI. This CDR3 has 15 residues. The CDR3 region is CASSETGWGHYGYTF. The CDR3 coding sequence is TGTGCCAGCAGTGAAACTGGGTGGGGTCACTATGGCTACACCTTC. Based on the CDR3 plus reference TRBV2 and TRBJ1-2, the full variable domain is EPEVTQTPSHQVTQMGQEVILRCVPISNHLYFYWYRQILGQKVEFLVSFYNNEISEKSEIFDDQFSVERPDGSNFTLKIRSTKLEDSAMYFCASSETGWGHYGYTFGSGTRLTVV.

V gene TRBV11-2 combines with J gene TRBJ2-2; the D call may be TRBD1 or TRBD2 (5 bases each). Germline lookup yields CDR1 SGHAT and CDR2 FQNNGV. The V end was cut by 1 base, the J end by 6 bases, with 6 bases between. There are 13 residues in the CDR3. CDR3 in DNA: TGTGCCAGCAGCTTAGTGGGGGCCGGGGAGCTGTTTTTT. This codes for CASSLVGAGELFF.

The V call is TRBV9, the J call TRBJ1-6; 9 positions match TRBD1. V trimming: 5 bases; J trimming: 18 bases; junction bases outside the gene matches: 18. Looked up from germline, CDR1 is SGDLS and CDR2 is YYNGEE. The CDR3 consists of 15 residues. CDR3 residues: CASRDTGTGNFSPHF. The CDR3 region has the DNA TGTGCCAGCAGAGATACCGGGACAGGGAATTTTTCGCCCCACTTT. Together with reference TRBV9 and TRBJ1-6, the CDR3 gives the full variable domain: DSGVTQTPKHLITATGQRVTLRCSPRSGDLSVYWYQQSLDQGLQFLIQYYNGEERAKGNILERFSAQQFPDLHSELNLSSLELGDSALYFCASRDTGTGNFSPHFGNGTRLTVT.

CDR3 loop: CASSLVSSFAYGYTF. The CDR3 region has the DNA TGTGCCAGCAGCTTGGTTAGCTCCTTTGCCTATGGCTACACCTTC. V is TRBV5-4 and J is TRBJ1-2; D call uncertain. V shed 0 bases and J shed 4 bases, with 13 bases lying between them. The germline V gene has CDR1 SGHNT and CDR2 YYREEE (reference sequence). This CDR3 contains 15 residues.

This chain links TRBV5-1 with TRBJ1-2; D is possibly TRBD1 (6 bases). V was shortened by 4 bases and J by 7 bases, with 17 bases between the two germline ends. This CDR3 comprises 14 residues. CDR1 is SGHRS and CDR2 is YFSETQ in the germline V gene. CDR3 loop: CASSLRDTGLGYTF. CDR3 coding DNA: TGCGCCAGCAGCCTAAGGGACACGGGTCTTGGCTACACCTTC.

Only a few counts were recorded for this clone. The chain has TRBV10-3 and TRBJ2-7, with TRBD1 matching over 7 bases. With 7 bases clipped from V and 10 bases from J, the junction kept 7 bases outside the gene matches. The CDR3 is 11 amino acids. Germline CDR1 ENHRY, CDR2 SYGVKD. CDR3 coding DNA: TGTGCCATCACCCATCGACAGGGTCAGTACGTC. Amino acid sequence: CAITHRQGQYV.

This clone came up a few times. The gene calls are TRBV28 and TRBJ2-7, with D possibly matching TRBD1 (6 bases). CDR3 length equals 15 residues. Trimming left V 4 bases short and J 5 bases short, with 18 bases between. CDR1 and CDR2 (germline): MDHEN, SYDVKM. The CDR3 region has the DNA TGTGCCAGCAGTTCCACCCGGACCAGGGGAGACGAGCAGTACTTC. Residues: CASSSTRTRGDEQYF.

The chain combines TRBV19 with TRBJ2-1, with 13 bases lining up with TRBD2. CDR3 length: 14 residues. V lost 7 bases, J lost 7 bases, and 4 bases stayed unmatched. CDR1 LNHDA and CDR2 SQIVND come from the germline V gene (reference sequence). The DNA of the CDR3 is TGTGCCAGTACCGGGACTAGCGGGGTAAATGAGCAGTTCTTC. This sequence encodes CASTGTSGVNEQFF.

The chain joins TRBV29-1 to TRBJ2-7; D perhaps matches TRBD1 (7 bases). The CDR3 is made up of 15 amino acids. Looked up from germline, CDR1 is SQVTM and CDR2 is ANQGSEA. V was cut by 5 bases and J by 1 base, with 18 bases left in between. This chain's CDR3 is CSVSGEQGTSYEQYF. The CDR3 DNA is TGCAGCGTTTCCGGAGAACAGGGGACTTCCTACGAGCAGTACTTC.